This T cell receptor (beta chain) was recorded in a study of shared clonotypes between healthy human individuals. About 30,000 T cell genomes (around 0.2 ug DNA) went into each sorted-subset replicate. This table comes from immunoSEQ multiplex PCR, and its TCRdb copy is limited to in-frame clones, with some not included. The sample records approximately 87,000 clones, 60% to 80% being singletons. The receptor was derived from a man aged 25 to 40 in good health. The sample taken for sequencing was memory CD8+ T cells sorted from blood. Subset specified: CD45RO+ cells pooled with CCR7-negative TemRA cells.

This chain's CDR3 is CTSSECAQSRANVLTF. The CDR3 region has the DNA TGCACCAGCAGTGAATGTGCACAAAGTCGGGCCAACGTCCTGACTTTC. The chain combines TRBV1 with TRBJ2-6; the D segment call TRBD1 is taken from the table without a DNA check. TRBV1 has pseudogene status. This CDR3 is built from 16 residues.